This T cell receptor beta chain originates from a study of CD8 T cells in ankylosing spondylitis (dated by TCRdb to the late 2010s). With respect to the entire study: The study profiled T cell receptor beta repertoires in healthy donors and ankylosing spondylitis patients to find disease-linked TCR variants. Peripheral blood was sampled, and synovial fluid was also collected from ankylosing spondylitis patients. The full study cohort was made up of about 24 ankylosing spondylitis patients and more than 90 healthy donors.

This clonotype was seen many times. The antigen it recognizes is unknown. Qualities for individual bases were not recorded, and no much larger clone is one base off. Summary of the overall study and its limitations: The disease-linked clones showed a CD8+ phenotype and occurred at relatively low frequencies in peripheral blood. Significant enrichment of the disease-linked clones was reported in matched synovial fluid samples from ankylosing spondylitis patients. Blood from ankylosing spondylitis patients appeared to be characterized by a TCR beta motif made up of fewer than ten highly homologous amino acid variants. Some motif variants were previously reported in synovial fluid and blood of reactive arthritis patients, suggesting common disease-initiation mechanisms.

V loses 3 bases, J loses 3 bases, and the germline ends lie 15 bases apart. CDR3 length: 15 amino acids, cysteine to phenylalanine. Only the CDR3 part of the read is kept: 45 bases, read in frame from the first base. This sample was sequenced with an Illumina HiSeq 2500. TCR beta libraries were prepared by quantitative 5'-RACE with molecular barcodes. Turning to the authors' computational methods: A new computational method based on a probabilistic model of VDJ rearrangement was used to identify disease-linked TCR variants. Using fastp trimming at Q25 and MiXCR clonotype assembly, TCRdb reanalyzed the public sequencing data and kept in-frame beta chains. Entries are consolidated by CDR3 protein sequence, retaining the most common genes and DNA. For this entry, the V and J calls and clone size follow TCRdb and not the study's own pipeline. The sample contains 200,000 to 250,000 distinct CDR3 sequences, under 30% of them found a single time. Jointly, the top ten make up approximately 6.6% of the sample.

Sequenced sample: blood, either unsorted or a sorted T cell fraction (not recorded which). The clonotype comes from a male donor with ankylosing spondylitis or in good health (not recorded which). The chain was built from TRBV12-3 or TRBV12-4 and TRBJ2-7, with TRBD2 tentatively as D gene (5 bases match). The CDR3 reads CASSFGTIEGYEQYF. The DNA reads TGTGCCAGCAGTTTTGGCACGATAGAGGGCTACGAGCAGTACTTC.